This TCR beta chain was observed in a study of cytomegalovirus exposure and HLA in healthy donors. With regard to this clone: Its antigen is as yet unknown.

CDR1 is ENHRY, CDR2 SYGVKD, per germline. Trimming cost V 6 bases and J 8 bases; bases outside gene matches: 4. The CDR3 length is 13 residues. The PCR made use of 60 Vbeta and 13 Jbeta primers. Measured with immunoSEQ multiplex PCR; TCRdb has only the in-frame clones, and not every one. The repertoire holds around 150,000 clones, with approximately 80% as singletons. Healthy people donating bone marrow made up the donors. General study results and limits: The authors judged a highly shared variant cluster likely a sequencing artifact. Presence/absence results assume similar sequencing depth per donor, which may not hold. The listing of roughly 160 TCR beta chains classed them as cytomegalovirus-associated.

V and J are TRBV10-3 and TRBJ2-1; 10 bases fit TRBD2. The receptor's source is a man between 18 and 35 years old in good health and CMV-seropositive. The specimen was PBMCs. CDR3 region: CAIRASGSDEQFF. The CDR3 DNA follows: TGTGCCATCAGGGCTAGCGGGAGTGATGAGCAGTTCTTC.